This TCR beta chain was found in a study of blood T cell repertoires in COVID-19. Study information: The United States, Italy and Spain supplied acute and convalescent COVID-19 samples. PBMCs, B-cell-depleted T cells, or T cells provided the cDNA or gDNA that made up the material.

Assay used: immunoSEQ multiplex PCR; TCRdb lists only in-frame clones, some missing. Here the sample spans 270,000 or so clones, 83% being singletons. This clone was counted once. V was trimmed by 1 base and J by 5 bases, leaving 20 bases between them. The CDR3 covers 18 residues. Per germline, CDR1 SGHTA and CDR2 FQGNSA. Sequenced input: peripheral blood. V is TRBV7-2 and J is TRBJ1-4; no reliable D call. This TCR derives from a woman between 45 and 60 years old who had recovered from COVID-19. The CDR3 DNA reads TGTGCCAGCAGCTTAGGTATAGGGAGGCCCAATCGGAATGAAAAACTGTTTTTT. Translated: CASSLGIGRPNRNEKLFF.